One and the same sample provided the 25 T cell receptor beta chains below, sequenced in a study of T cells in women clearing cervical HPV infection. Clones were read by immunoSEQ multiplex PCR, and TCRdb kept only the in-frame ones, dropping some. The listing records some 46,000 clones. Sequenced: blood buffy coat. Source of these receptors: a woman aged 18-69 years with a cervical HPV16 infection that either progressed to CIN3+ or cleared (not recorded which).

Comment on this clone: The missing CDR3 end, 3 residues past where the read stops, is filled in from the germline J gene. The chain couples TRBV7-9 to TRBJ2-4; TRBD2 is a possible D gene (6 bases). The CDR3 totals 14 residues. CDR1 is SEHNR, CDR2 FQNEAQ, per germline (reference sequence). The sequenced CDR3 bases are TGTGCCAGCAGCTTCACCGGGGAGGACTATGGT. Protein sequence: CASSFTGEDYG. The whole CDR3 is CASSFTGEDYGQYF.

For this clone: The read is 3 residues too short to cover the CDR3 end, so that end is filled in from the germline J gene. V usage is TRBV11-2 and J usage is TRBJ2-3; TRBD2 matches 8 bases. Germline CDR1 SGHAT, CDR2 FQNNGV. This CDR3 region has 15 residues. V shed 1 base and J 5 bases; nucleotides not matched to a gene: 5. CDR3 bases read: TGTGCCAGCAGCTTAGGGGTCACTAGCGGAGATACG. Translated: CASSLGVTSGDT. The full CDR3 protein is CASSLGVTSGDTQYF.

About this clone itself: The observed sequence ends 3 residues before the CDR3 terminus, with the missing tail filled in from the germline J gene. J is TRBJ1-2 and V is TRBV5-1; no clear D gene. CDR1 is SGHRS, CDR2 YFSETQ, per germline. There are 14 residues in the CDR3. CDR3 sequence reads: CASSLRTGPSGYTF. The sequenced CDR3 bases are TGCGCCAGCAGCTTACGGACCGGCCCTAGCGGC.

Regarding this clone: Read coverage stops 3 residues before the CDR3 terminus; the germline J gene supplies the remainder. The chain uses TRBV7-9 and TRBJ2-7; D unclear. The germline V gene has CDR1 SEHNR and CDR2 FQNEAQ (reference sequence). The CDR3 is made up of 14 amino acids. V was clipped by 6 bases and J by 5 bases, with 17 bases between them. Here the CDR3 reads CASRPTRNENEQYF. The part of the CDR3 DNA that was read is TGTGCCAGCAGACCTACCCGCAACGAAAACGAG.

Worth noting for this clone: The CDR3 goes on 3 residues after the read ends, and that part is filled in from the germline J gene. The genes are TRBV6-1 and TRBJ1-4; TRBD1 aligns across 9 bases. The ends lost 4 bases at V and 7 bases at J; junction bases unmatched: 7. This CDR3 spans 15 amino acids. Germline loops: CDR1 MNHNS, CDR2 SASEGT. CDR3 DNA, as far as it was read: TGTGCCAGCAGTGCAAATACAGGGGGCAGTGAAAAA. Translated, it gives CASSANTGGSEK. The CDR3 in full is CASSANTGGSEKLFF.

This CDR3 reads CASSQDRDGANVLTF. The sequenced part of the CDR3 DNA is TGTGCCAGCAGCCAAGACAGGGATGGGGCCAACGTC. The chain links TRBV6-2 or TRBV6-3 to TRBJ2-6; 7 nucleotides line up with TRBD1. With the read ending 3 residues before the CDR3 end, the germline J gene is used to fill in that end. V shed 6 bases and J 3 bases; nucleotides not matched to a gene: 5. Germline assignment: CDR1 MNHEY and CDR2 SVGEGT. The CDR3 extends over 15 amino acids.

Concerning this clone: The CDR3 extends 3 residues past the end of the read, so its final part is completed from the germline J gene. The chain joins TRBV29-1 to TRBJ1-2; D is possibly TRBD1 (5 bases). This CDR3 comprises 14 residues. The V gene's germline CDR1 is SQVTM and CDR2 ANQGSEA. Incomplete CDR3 DNA: TGCAGCGTCAGGGAGACAGTTTCGATAAGGAGC. This translates into CSVRETVSIRS. Given in full, the CDR3 is CSVRETVSIRSYTF.

Regarding this clone: The CDR3 extends 3 residues past the end of the read, so its final part is completed from the germline J gene. This sequence joins TRBV20-1 and TRBJ2-5; D uncertain. The CDR3 sequence is 11 residues long. Germline loops: CDR1 DFQATT, CDR2 SNEGSKA (reference sequence). The germline V and J ends were trimmed by 5 bases and 5 bases, with 9 bases remaining between them. The CDR3 loop is CSAHPRETQYF. CDR3 DNA, as far as it was read: TGCAGTGCTCACCCGAGGGAGACC.

A remark on this clone: The read halts 3 residues ahead of the CDR3 end, with the missing end drawn from the germline J gene. The rearrangement links TRBV18 to TRBJ2-4; D is undetermined. Per the germline V gene, CDR1 is KGHSH and CDR2 is LQKENI. The length of the CDR3 is 13 residues. Incomplete CDR3 DNA: TGTGCCAGCTCACCACGCGTTAACTATGGT. Translated: CASSPRVNYG. The entire CDR3 sequence reads CASSPRVNYGQYF.

Notes on this clone: The CDR3 is cut off 3 residues early in the read; its end comes from the germline J gene. The V and J genes are TRBV2 and TRBJ2-4, with 9 bases that match TRBD1. The germline V gene has CDR1 SNHLY and CDR2 FYNNEI. This CDR3 region has 14 residues. The sequenced part of the CDR3 DNA is TGTGCCAGCATTCTTGACAGGGGGATTGAGACT. Translation gives CASILDRGIET. The whole CDR3 region reads CASILDRGIETQYF. Variable domain in full (rest from reference TRBV2 and TRBJ2-4): EPEVTQTPSHQVTQMGQEVILRCVPISNHLYFYWYRQILGQKVEFLVSFYNNEISEKSEIFDDQFSVERPDGSNFTLKIRSTKLEDSAMYFCASILDRGIETQYFGAGTRLSVL.

Comment on this clone: Read data end 3 residues before the CDR3 end; the end is taken from the germline J gene. V is TRBV11-2 and J is TRBJ2-1, with 10 nucleotides matching TRBD2. The junction had 2 bases not matched to a gene; V was cut back by 6 bases and J by 0 bases. Germline V CDR1 and CDR2: SGHAT, FQNNGV. The CDR3 is made up of 15 amino acids. The sequenced part of the CDR3 DNA is TGTGCCAGCAGTGCTAGCGGGGGCTCCTACAATGAG. Protein product: CASSASGGSYNE. The CDR3 in its entirety is CASSASGGSYNEQFF.

CDR3 loop: CASSQQLGLAGVLEQYF. The CDR3 DNA, read in part, is TGCGCCAGCAGCCAGCAGTTGGGACTAGCGGGTGTCCTCGAG. The chain combines TRBV4-1 with TRBJ2-7, with 12 bases identical to TRBD2. The CDR3 end falls 3 residues outside the read, so it is completed with the germline J gene. CDR1 is MGHRA and CDR2 is YSYEKL in the germline V gene. This CDR3 comprises 17 residues. V was clipped by 3 bases and J by 6 bases; unmatched bases: 12.

About this clone itself: The sequenced fragment ends 3 residues before the CDR3 boundary, so the rest is inferred from the germline J gene. This chain connects TRBV19 to TRBJ2-1, with a weak D call TRBD2 (7 bases). CDR1 and CDR2 from the germline V gene are LNHDA and SQIVND (reference sequence). The V end lost 6 bases, the J end lost 9 bases, and 12 bases lay between the germline ends. CDR3 size: 12 residues. CDR3 region: CASSKGGGEQFF. The sequenced CDR3 bases are TGTGCCAGTAGCAAGGGAGGGGGTGAG.

Concerning this clone itself: The sequence runs out 3 residues before the end of the CDR3; the remainder is reconstructed from the germline J gene. The chain couples TRBV30 to TRBJ1-2; no firm D call. CDR3 size: 12 residues. With 6 bases removed from V and 3 bases from J, the gap between germline ends came to 11 bases. The germline V gene encodes CDR1 GTSNPN and CDR2 SVGIG (reference sequence). CDR3 amino acids: CACYRVDYGYTF. The sequenced part of the CDR3 DNA is TGTGCCTGTTATAGGGTGGACTATGGC.

This clone is deemed medium-sized by its frequency. Partial CDR3 DNA: TGTGCCAGCAGCTTAACTGGGGGGTCGGACTATGGC. Translating it yields CASSLTGGSDYG. The full CDR3 protein reads CASSLTGGSDYGYTF. The chain joins TRBV7-3 to TRBJ1-2, with a tentative D call TRBD1 (5 bases). The CDR3 end falls 3 residues outside the read, so it is completed with the germline J gene. V gave up 0 bases and J gave up 3 bases, with 11 bases separating them. The CDR3 sequence is 15 residues long. Per germline, CDR1 SGHTA and CDR2 FQGTGA.

A remark on this clone: The read ends 3 residues before the CDR3 terminus; that terminus is restored from the germline J gene. The rearrangement joins TRBV11-2 to TRBJ2-7; 7 bases fit TRBD2. The germline V gene encodes CDR1 SGHAT and CDR2 FQNNGV. This CDR3 contains 15 residues. With 5 bases clipped from V and 4 bases from J, the junction kept 11 bases outside the gene matches. The CDR3: CASSVKAGVLYEQYF. CDR3 DNA (partial): TGTGCCAGCAGCGTAAAGGCGGGAGTTCTTTACGAG.

A word on this clone: The read terminates 3 residues before the CDR3 end, so the remaining end is supplied by the germline J gene. The chain carries TRBV7-8 and TRBJ1-2; D is ambiguous. Trimming took off 2 bases at V and 4 bases at J, with 20 bases between the two ends. This CDR3 region has 17 residues. CDR1 is SGHVS and CDR2 is FQNEAQ in the germline V gene. The CDR3 spells CASSLTEYPLNGYGYTF. The CDR3 bases that were read are TGTGCCAGCAGCTTAACAGAGTATCCCTTAAACGGCTATGGC.

Of note for this clone: The read gets to within 3 residues of the CDR3 end, and the germline J gene fills in the rest. The chain has TRBV2 and TRBJ2-1; 8 bases align to TRBD1. In germline, CDR1 is SNHLY, CDR2 FYNNEI. V was pared by 8 bases and J by 5 bases, with 11 bases of the junction left unmatched. The length of the CDR3 is 15 residues. CDR3 DNA (partial): TGTGCCAGCTGGACACAGGGGGTCCGCAACAATGAG. Translated, it gives CASWTQGVRNNE. The full CDR3 protein is CASWTQGVRNNEQFF.

In the case of this clone: The read falls 3 residues short of the CDR3 end, and the missing part is taken from the germline J gene. The rearrangement links TRBV19 to TRBJ1-3; D is uncertain. The CDR3 is made up of 15 amino acids. The germline gives CDR1 LNHDA, CDR2 SQIVND (reference sequence). Trimming removed 5 bases from V and 3 bases from J, with 14 bases in between. The CDR3 reads CASSEASAVGNTIYF. The sequenced CDR3 bases are TGTGCCAGTAGTGAGGCGAGCGCAGTTGGAAACACC.

Partial CDR3 DNA: TGTGCCAGCCGCCTAGGGGGCGCGGATCAGCCC. Encoded protein: CASRLGGADQP. The CDR3 as a whole reads CASRLGGADQPQHF. V is TRBV7-9 and J is TRBJ1-5; 7 bases fit TRBD1. The CDR3 goes on 3 residues after the read ends, and that part is filled in from the germline J gene. Germline V lookup: CDR1 SEHNR, CDR2 FQNEAQ (reference sequence). There are 14 residues in the CDR3. The trim removed 8 bases at V and 5 bases at J, leaving 9 bases unmatched.

In the case of this clone: The CDR3 is cut off 3 residues early in the read; its end comes from the germline J gene. V and J are TRBV11-2 and TRBJ2-1; no clear D. This CDR3 comprises 12 residues. The V end lost 2 bases, the J end lost 6 bases, and 5 bases lay between the germline ends. Germline CDR1 SGHAT, CDR2 FQNNGV. CDR3 in amino acids: CASSLSFNEQFF. Partial CDR3 DNA: TGTGCCAGCAGCTTATCGTTCAATGAG.

As for this clone: One end of the junction fails to match germline, which may point to a read error. The covered CDR3 bases are TGTACCAGCTCACCCCGGACAAGGACGGAGACC. Encoded protein: CTSSPRTRTET. The entire CDR3 reads CTSSPRTRTETQYF. The genes are TRBV18 and TRBJ2-5, with D perhaps TRBD1 (5 bases). Sequencing ends 3 residues short of the CDR3 end; the germline J gene provides the rest. CDR3 length: 14 residues. Germline loops: CDR1 KGHSH, CDR2 LQKENI.

A remark on this clone: The read halts 3 residues ahead of the CDR3 end, with the missing end drawn from the germline J gene. J is TRBJ2-5 and V is TRBV7-2; perhaps TRBD2 as D (6 bases). V was trimmed by 5 bases and J by 2 bases, leaving 12 bases between them. Germline V gives CDR1 SGHTA, CDR2 FQGNSA. CDR3 length equals 14 residues. CDR3 in amino acids: CASSPPGLQETQYF. The part of the CDR3 DNA that was read is TGTGCCAGCAGCCCTCCGGGACTGCAAGAGACC.

Remarks on this clone: The read terminates 3 residues ahead of where the CDR3 ends, so the germline J gene completes it. V and J are TRBV5-6 and TRBJ2-3; 11 nucleotides align to TRBD2. The CDR3 contains 15 residues. Germline CDR1 reads SGHDT; CDR2 reads YYEEEE. The ends lost 2 bases at V and 6 bases at J; junction bases unmatched: 5. CDR3 region: CASSFGSSGRDTQYF. CDR3 DNA (partial): TGTGCCAGCAGCTTTGGGTCTAGCGGGAGGGATACG.

Note on this clone: The CDR3 is cut off 3 residues early in the read; its end comes from the germline J gene. The chain couples TRBV19 to TRBJ1-5, with D tentatively TRBD1 (5 bases). The CDR3 spans 18 residues. Trimming pared 3 bases from V and 6 bases from J, leaving 24 bases between. Germline V gives CDR1 LNHDA, CDR2 SQIVND (reference sequence). CDR3 DNA, as far as it was read: TGTGCCAGTAGTATTCACGGGGGACCAAATTCGTACGGTCAGCCC. Translated: CASSIHGGPNSYGQP. The full CDR3 protein reads CASSIHGGPNSYGQPQHF.